This TCR beta chain was captured by sequencing in a study of vaccination and CD4 T cells after COVID-19. Study-level background: Cells were stimulated with overlapping spike peptides from SARS-CoV-2, HCoV-NL63, HCoV-OC43 and HCoV-229E.

Noted treatment: roughly nine-day PBMC culture with coronavirus spike peptide pools or control peptides (ViraFEST assay). The CDR3 sequence is 14 residues long. Trimming removed 5 bases at V and 1 base at J, with 14 bases between. Germline CDR1 reads DFQATT; CDR2 reads SNEGSKA (reference sequence). Remarks on this clonotype: Its cognate antigen is unknown.

CD4+ T cells that had been cultured provided DNA sequenced with the Oncomine TCR Beta short-read assay. TCRdb analysed the PCR reads with MiXCR anew, one entry per CDR3 protein. The repertoire holds roughly 9,400 distinct CDR3 sequences, with about 59% as singletons. This receptor was taken from a human donor who had recovered from COVID-19. Specimen: CD4+ T cells from blood, cultured in vitro. The rearrangement uses TRBV20-1 and TRBJ1-1; TRBD1 might be the D (5 bases). The chain's CDR3 is CSAPSGSTNTEAFF. CDR3 in DNA: TGCAGTGCTCCTTCAGGGTCGACGAACACTGAAGCTTTCTTT.